This entry features one T cell receptor beta chain sequence. Only in-frame clones appear in the TCRdb table, and some are missing; sequencing was by immunoSEQ multiplex PCR. This sample has 70,000 or so clones, with 85% to 90% found just once. The sample comes from a study of control samples from healthy donors and cancer patients. Germline lookup yields CDR1 MNHNS and CDR2 SASEGT. CDR3 length: 14 residues. V was cut by 2 bases and J by 5 bases, with 12 bases left in between. The sequence derives from a man in his 60s with lung cancer. What was sequenced was PBMCs. The rearrangement links TRBV6-1 to TRBJ2-5; possibly TRBD1 for D (5 bases). The chain's CDR3 is CASSENQPGETQYF. The CDR3 DNA reads as TGTGCCAGCAGTGAAAACCAACCAGGGGAGACCCAGTACTTC.